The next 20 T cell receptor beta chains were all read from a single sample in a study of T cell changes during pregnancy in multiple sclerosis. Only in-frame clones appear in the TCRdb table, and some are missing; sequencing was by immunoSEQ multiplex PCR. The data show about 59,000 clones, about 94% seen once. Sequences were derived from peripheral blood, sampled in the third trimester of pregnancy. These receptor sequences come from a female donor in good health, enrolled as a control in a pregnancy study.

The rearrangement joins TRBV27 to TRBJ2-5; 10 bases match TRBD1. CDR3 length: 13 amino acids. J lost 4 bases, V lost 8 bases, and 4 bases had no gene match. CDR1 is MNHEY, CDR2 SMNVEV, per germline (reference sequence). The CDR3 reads CASGRQGAETQYF. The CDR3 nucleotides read TGTGCCAGCGGGCGACAGGGGGCAGAGACCCAGTACTTC.

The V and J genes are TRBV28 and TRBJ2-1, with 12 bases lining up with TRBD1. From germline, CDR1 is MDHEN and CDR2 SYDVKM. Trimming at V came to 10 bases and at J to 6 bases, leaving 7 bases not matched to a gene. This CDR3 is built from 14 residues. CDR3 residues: CATSRDRGPNEQFF. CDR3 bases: TGTGCCACTTCCCGGGACAGGGGGCCCAATGAGCAGTTCTTC.

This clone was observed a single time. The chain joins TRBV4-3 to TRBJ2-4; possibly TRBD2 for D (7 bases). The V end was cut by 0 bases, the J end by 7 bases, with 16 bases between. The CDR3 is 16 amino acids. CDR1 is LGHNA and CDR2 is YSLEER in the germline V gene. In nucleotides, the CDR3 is TGCGCCAGCAGCCAAGACCGGGGGGCGCTGGGGAACATTCAGTACTTC. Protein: CASSQDRGALGNIQYF.

The CDR3 sequence: CASSLIQDYNEQFF. The CDR3 nucleotides are TGTGCCAGCAGCTTAATACAGGACTACAATGAGCAGTTCTTC. The rearrangement joins TRBV7-9 to TRBJ2-1; D is possibly TRBD1 (5 bases). Germline V gene sequence: CDR1 SEHNR, CDR2 FQNEAQ (reference sequence). Trimming took off 2 bases at V and 3 bases at J, with 8 bases between the two ends. The length of the CDR3 is 14 residues. Full variable domain (outside the CDR3, taken from reference TRBV7-9 and TRBJ2-1): DTGVSQNPRHKITKRGQNVTFRCDPISEHNRLYWYRQTLGQGPEFLTYFQNEAQLEKSRLLSDRFSAERPKGSFSTLEIQRTEQGDSAMYLCASSLIQDYNEQFFGPGTRLTVL.

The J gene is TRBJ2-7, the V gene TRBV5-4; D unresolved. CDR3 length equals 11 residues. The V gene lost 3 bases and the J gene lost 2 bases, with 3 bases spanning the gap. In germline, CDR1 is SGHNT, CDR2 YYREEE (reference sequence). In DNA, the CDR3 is TGTGCCAGCAGCTCCGCCTACGAGCAGTACTTC. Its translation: CASSSAYEQYF.

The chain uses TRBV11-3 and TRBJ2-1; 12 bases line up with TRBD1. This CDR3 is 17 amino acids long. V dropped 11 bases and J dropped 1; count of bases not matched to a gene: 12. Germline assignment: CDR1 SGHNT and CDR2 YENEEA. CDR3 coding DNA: TGTGCCGCTAGGGGGACAGGGGGCAAAGGGTCCTACAATGAGCAGTTCTTC. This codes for CAARGTGGKGSYNEQFF.

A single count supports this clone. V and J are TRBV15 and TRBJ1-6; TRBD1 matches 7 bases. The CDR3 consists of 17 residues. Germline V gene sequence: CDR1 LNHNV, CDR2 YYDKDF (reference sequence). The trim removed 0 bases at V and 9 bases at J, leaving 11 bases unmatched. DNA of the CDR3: TGTGCCACCAGCAGAGACACCGGGACAGCTGGACTTTCACCCCTCCACTTT. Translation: CATSRDTGTAGLSPLHF.

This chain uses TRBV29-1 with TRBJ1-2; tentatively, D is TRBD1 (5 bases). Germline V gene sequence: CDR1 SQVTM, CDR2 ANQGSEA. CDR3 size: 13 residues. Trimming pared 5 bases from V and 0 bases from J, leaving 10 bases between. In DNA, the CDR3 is TGCAGCGTTAGGGAGGGGACTAACTATGGCTACACCTTC. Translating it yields CSVREGTNYGYTF.

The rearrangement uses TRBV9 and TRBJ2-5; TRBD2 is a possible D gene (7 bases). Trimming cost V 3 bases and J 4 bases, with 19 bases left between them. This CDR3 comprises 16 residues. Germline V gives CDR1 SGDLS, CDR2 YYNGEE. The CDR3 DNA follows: TGTGCCAGCAGCGCCTTGGGGGGGGCTGGGGGAGAGACCCAGTACTTC. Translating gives CASSALGGAGGETQYF. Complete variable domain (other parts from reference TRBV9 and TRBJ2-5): DSGVTQTPKHLITATGQRVTLRCSPRSGDLSVYWYQQSLDQGLQFLIQYYNGEERAKGNILERFSAQQFPDLHSELNLSSLELGDSALYFCASSALGGAGGETQYFGPGTRLLVL.

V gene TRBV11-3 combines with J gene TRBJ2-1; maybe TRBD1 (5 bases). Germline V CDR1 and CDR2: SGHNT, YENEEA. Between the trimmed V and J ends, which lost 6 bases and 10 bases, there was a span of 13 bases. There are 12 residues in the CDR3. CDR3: CASRNQGTEQFF. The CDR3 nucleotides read TGTGCCAGCAGAAATCAGGGAACGGAGCAGTTCTTC.

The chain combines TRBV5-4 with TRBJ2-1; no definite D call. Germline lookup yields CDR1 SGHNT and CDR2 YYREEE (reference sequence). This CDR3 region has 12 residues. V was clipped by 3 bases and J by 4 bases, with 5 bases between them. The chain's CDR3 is CASSSNYNEQFF. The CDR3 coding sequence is TGTGCCAGCAGCTCCAATTACAATGAGCAGTTCTTC.

The CDR3 here is CASSEAEGQYF. The CDR3, as DNA: TGTGCCAGCAGTGAAGCAGAGGGGCAGTACTTC. V usage is TRBV6-1 and J usage is TRBJ2-7; tentative D call: TRBD2 (5 bases). V was pared by 0 bases and J by 9 bases, with 6 bases between. CDR3 length: 11 amino acids. The germline gives CDR1 MNHNS, CDR2 SASEGT.

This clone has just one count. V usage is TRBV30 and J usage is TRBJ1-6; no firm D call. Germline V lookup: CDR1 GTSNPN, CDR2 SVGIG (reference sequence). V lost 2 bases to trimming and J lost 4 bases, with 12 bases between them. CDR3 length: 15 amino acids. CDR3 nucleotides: TGTGCCTGGAGTCCCCGGGTCCATTATAATTCACCCCTCCACTTT. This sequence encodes CAWSPRVHYNSPLHF.

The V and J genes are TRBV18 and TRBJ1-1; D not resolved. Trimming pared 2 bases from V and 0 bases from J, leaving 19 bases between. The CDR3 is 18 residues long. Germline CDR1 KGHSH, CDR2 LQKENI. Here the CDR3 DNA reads TGTGCCAGCTCACCAATCGAGGCAGCCAATTCCTTGAACACTGAAGCTTTCTTT. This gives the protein CASSPIEAANSLNTEAFF. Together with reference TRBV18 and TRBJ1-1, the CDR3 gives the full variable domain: NAGVMQNPRHLVRRRGQEARLRCSPMKGHSHVYWYRQLPEEGLKFMVYLQKENIIDESGMPKERFSAEFPKEGPSILRIQQVVRGDSAAYFCASSPIEAANSLNTEAFFGQGTRLTVV.

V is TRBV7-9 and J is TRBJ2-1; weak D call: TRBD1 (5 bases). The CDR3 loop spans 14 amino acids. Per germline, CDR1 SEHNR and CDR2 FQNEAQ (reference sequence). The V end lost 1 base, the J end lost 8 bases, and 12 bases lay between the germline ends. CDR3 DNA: TGTGCCAGCAGCTTAGACCAGGGTGAAGATGAGCAGTTCTTC. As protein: CASSLDQGEDEQFF.

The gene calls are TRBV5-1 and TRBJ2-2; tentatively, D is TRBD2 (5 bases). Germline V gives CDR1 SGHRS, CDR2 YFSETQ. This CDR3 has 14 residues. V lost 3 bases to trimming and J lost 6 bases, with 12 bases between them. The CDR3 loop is CASSWGATPGELFF. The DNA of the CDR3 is TGCGCCAGCAGCTGGGGAGCTACGCCCGGGGAGCTGTTTTTT.

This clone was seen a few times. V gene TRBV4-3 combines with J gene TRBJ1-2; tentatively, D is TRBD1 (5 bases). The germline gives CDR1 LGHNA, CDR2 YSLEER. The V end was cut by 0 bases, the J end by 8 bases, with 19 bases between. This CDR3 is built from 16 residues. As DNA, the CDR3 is TGCGCCAGCAGCCAAGATCGGGGGTCTTTAACGCCCGGCTACACCTTC. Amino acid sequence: CASSQDRGSLTPGYTF.

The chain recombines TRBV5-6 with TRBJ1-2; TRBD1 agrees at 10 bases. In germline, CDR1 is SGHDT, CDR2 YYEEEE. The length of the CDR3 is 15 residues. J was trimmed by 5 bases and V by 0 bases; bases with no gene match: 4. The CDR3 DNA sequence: TGTGCCAGCAGCTTGGCTCCGGGACAGGGGTATGGCTACACCTTC. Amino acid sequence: CASSLAPGQGYGYTF.

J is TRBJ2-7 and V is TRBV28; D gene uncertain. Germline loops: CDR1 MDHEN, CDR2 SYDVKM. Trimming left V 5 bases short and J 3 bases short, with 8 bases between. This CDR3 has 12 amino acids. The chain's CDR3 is CASSTRYYEQYF. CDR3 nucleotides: TGTGCCAGCAGTACCAGATACTACGAGCAGTACTTC.

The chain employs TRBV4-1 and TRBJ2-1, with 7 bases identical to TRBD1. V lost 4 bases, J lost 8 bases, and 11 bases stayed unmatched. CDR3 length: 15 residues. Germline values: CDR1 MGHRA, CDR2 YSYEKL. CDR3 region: CASSLQTGLRDEQFF. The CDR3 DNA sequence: TGCGCCAGCAGCCTACAGACAGGGCTGAGGGATGAGCAGTTCTTC.